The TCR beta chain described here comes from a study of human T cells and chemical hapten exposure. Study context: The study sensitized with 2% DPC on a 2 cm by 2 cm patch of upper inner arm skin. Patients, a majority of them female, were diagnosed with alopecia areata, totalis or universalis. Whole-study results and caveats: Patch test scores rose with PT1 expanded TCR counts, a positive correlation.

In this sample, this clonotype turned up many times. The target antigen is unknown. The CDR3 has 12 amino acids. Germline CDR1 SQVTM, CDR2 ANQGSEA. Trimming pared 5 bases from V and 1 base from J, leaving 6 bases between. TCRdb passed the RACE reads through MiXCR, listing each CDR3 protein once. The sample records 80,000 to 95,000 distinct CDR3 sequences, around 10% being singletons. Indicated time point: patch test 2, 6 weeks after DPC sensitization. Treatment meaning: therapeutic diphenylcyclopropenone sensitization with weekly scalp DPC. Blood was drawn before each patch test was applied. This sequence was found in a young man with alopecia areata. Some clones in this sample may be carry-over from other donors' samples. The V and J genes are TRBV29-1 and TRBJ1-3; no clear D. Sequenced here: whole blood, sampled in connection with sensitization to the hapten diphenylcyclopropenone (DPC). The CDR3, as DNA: TGCAGCGTTCGAGGGTCTGGAAACACCATATATTTT. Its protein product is CSVRGSGNTIYF. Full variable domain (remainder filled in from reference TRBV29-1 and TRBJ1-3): SAVISQKPSRDICQRGTSLTIQCQVDSQVTMMFWYRQQPGQSLTLIATANQGSEATYESGFVIDKFPISRPNLTFSTLTVSNMSPEDSSIYLCSVRGSGNTIYFGEGSWLTVV.